This record concerns one TCR beta chain sequence. What it binds is unknown. Method: immunoSEQ multiplex PCR; TCRdb's copy keeps in-frame clones and lacks some. In the table there are 50,000 to 60,000 clones, over 80% of which are singletons. The data originate from a study of OX40 agonist ivuxolimab in advanced cancers. CDR3 length: 14 residues. Trimming removed 3 bases from V and 2 bases from J, with 11 bases in between. Germline V lookup: CDR1 MNHEY, CDR2 SVGAGI. Study observations and caveats: Antigen specificity remained undetermined for the expanded peripheral T cells.

The input for sequencing was CD4+ or CD8+ T cells sorted from blood, taken in a trial of the OX40 agonist ivuxolimab. The chain links TRBV6-5 to TRBJ2-7; no clear D. The sequence was collected from an adult with an advanced solid tumor such as melanoma, head and neck, liver or kidney cancer. The CDR3 DNA sequence: TGTGCCAGCAGTTATGCAAGTCTGGCCTACGAGCAGTACTTC. It yields the protein CASSYASLAYEQYF.